One and the same sample provided the 29 T cell receptor beta chains below, sequenced in a study of molecular identifiers for immune sequencing clone quantification. TCRdb fed the PCR reads into MiXCR, producing one record per CDR3 protein. Of about 640,000 distinct CDR3 sequences in the sample, roughly 21% were seen once. Material: naive CD8+ T cells from blood, with Jurkat cell RNA spiked in. Sample subset: FACS-sorted CD8+CD4-CCR7+CD45RA+ naive T cells. The source of these receptors is a human donor in good health. Some libraries in this study had Jurkat cell RNA spiked in.

This clonotype appeared many times. V and J are TRBV7-9 and TRBJ1-2, with D possibly TRBD1 on 6 matching bases. Germline V CDR1 and CDR2: SEHNR, FQNEAQ (reference sequence). The V end lost 1 base, the J end lost 2 bases, and 14 bases lay between the germline ends. This CDR3 is 16 amino acids long. Here the CDR3 DNA reads TGTGCCAGCAGCTTAGAGTCGTTTGACAGGAACTATGGCTACACCTTC. It specifies CASSLESFDRNYGYTF. The full variable domain, in which reference TRBV7-9 and TRBJ1-2 provide the parts outside the CDR3, is DTGVSQNPRHKITKRGQNVTFRCDPISEHNRLYWYRQTLGQGPEFLTYFQNEAQLEKSRLLSDRFSAERPKGSFSTLEIQRTEQGDSAMYLCASSLESFDRNYGYTFGSGTRLTVV.

Many counts were recorded for this clonotype. The rearrangement joins TRBV11-2 to TRBJ2-3; 9 nucleotides agree with TRBD2. Per the germline V gene, CDR1 is SGHAT and CDR2 is FQNNGV. V was clipped by 0 bases and J by 6 bases; unmatched bases: 10. This CDR3 region has 17 residues. The CDR3 nucleotides read TGTGCCAGCAGCTTAGAAATAGCGGGGGCCCCAGGGGATACGCAGTATTTT. Translated: CASSLEIAGAPGDTQYF.

This clonotype was seen repeatedly, ten times or more. CDR3 nucleotide sequence: TGTGCCACCAGCCCCCTAACGGACCTCAATGAGCAGTTCTTC. Its translation: CATSPLTDLNEQFF. The genes are TRBV15 and TRBJ2-1; D call uncertain. V was trimmed by 5 bases and J by 6 bases, leaving 14 bases between them. This CDR3 has 14 amino acids. Germline CDR1 reads LNHNV; CDR2 reads YYDKDF (reference sequence).

This clonotype has just one count. One base away lies a much larger clone, so this may be a sequencing read error. The rearrangement links TRBV12-3 or TRBV12-4 to TRBJ1-1, with TRBD1 matching over 8 bases. The trim removed 5 bases at V and 1 base at J, leaving 6 bases unmatched. This CDR3 spans 15 amino acids. The CDR3: CASSPEDRANTEAFF. CDR3 coding DNA: TGTGCCAGCAGTCCGGAGGACAGGGCGAACACTGAAGCTTTCTTT.

Turning to this clonotype: This may come from a read error, since a much larger clone is one base off. The chain uses TRBV12-3 or TRBV12-4 and TRBJ1-1; D perhaps matches TRBD1 (6 bases). CDR3 length: 15 residues. CDR3 in amino acids: CAGRAATGPNTEAFF. CDR3 sequence (DNA): TGTGCCGGCAGGGCCGCGACAGGACCGAACACTGAAGCTTTCTTT.

This clonotype was seen ten or more times. This chain connects TRBV4-3 to TRBJ1-2; D gene unclear. V was clipped by 0 bases and J by 1 base, with 12 bases between them. The CDR3 extends over 16 amino acids. The germline CDR1 and CDR2 sequences are LGHNA and YSLEER. DNA for the CDR3: TGCGCCAGCAGCCAAGATGATTCGTCAGTTAACTATGGCTACACCTTC. Translation gives CASSQDDSSVNYGYTF.

Only a few counts were recorded for this clonotype. The chain recombines TRBV27 with TRBJ1-5; the D gene is possibly TRBD1 (5 bases). V dropped 4 bases and J dropped 6 bases, with 13 bases sitting between them. The CDR3 sequence is 14 residues long. Germline values: CDR1 MNHEY, CDR2 SMNVEV (reference sequence). This CDR3 reads CASSSIGGVQPQHF. For the CDR3, the DNA is TGTGCCAGCAGTTCCATCGGGGGGGTTCAGCCCCAGCATTTT.

Remarks on this clonotype: A single base separates this from a much larger clone, so it may be a read error. Likely a read error: the CDR3 ends without its conserved phenylalanine or tryptophan. This sequence joins TRBV13 and TRBJ2-3, with D unresolved. Per germline, CDR1 PRHDT and CDR2 FYEKMQ (reference sequence). The CDR3 loop spans 14 amino acids. V was cut by 7 bases and J by 0 bases, with 11 bases left in between. As DNA, the CDR3 is TGTGCCAGCACCTCCGGTTCGAGCACAGATACGCAGTATTTA. Translation gives CASTSGSSTDTQYL.

The chain joins TRBV10-3 to TRBJ2-3; 9 nucleotides agree with TRBD1. Germline assignment: CDR1 ENHRY and CDR2 SYGVKD. This CDR3 is built from 19 residues. V lost 8 bases to trimming and J lost 5 bases; unmatched junction nucleotides: 23. CDR3 DNA: TGTGCCATCGCAAGGGGACCGGGACAGGGAACAGTTGTCGGAGATACGCAGTATTTT. Translation gives CAIARGPGQGTVVGDTQYF.

Remarks on this clonotype: Possible read error: a much larger clone is one base away. Since the CDR3 does not end with the conserved phenylalanine or tryptophan, this likely comes from a read error. The chain recombines TRBV27 with TRBJ2-7, with D perhaps matching TRBD2 (5 bases). The CDR3 length is 14 residues. V was shortened by 2 bases and J by 2 bases, with 10 bases between the two germline ends. Germline CDR1 is MNHEY and CDR2 is SMNVEV (reference sequence). In nucleotides, the CDR3 is TGTGCCAGCAGTTTAAGGGAGTCCGCCTACGAGCAGTACTCC. Translation: CASSLRESAYEQYS.

This clonotype was observed many times. The chain couples TRBV10-3 to TRBJ2-7, with TRBD2 as a possible D gene (5 bases). The germline gives CDR1 ENHRY, CDR2 SYGVKD. Deletions cut 3 bases from V and 3 bases from J, with 6 bases between. CDR3 length: 12 residues. As DNA, the CDR3 is TGTGCCATCAGTGATGGGAGCTACGAGCAGTACTTC. Residues: CAISDGSYEQYF.

For this clonotype: A much larger clone sits a single nucleotide away, making a read error possible. CDR3 sequence: CAGEAGGRETQYF. Here the CDR3 DNA reads TGTGCCGGCGAGGCGGGAGGACGAGAGACCCAGTACTTC. This chain links TRBV6-5 with TRBJ2-5; TRBD2 aligns across 8 bases. The V gene end was trimmed by 11 bases and the J gene end by 4 bases; junction bases not matched to a gene: 9. The CDR3 runs 13 residues. CDR1 and CDR2 from the germline V gene are MNHEY and SVGAGI.

Comment on this clonotype: The junction does not match germline at one end; this may be a read error. The rearrangement joins TRBV12-3 or TRBV12-4 to TRBJ2-5, with 8 bases fitting TRBD2. The CDR3 runs to 15 residues. In DNA form, the CDR3 reads TGTGCCAACAGTCTAATAGCGGGGCCCCAAGAGACCCAGTACTTC. As protein: CANSLIAGPQETQYF.

Details on this clonotype: Just one base apart from a much larger clone, this may be a read error. The rearrangement joins TRBV9 to TRBJ2-3, with TRBD2 matching over 9 bases. The germline V gene encodes CDR1 SGDLS and CDR2 YYNGEE. This CDR3 is built from 17 residues. J was trimmed by 0 bases and V by 0 bases; bases with no gene match: 5. The CDR3 coding sequence is TGTGCCAGCAGCGTAGGGGCTAGCGGGGCTAGCACAGATACGCAGTATTTT. This gives the protein CASSVGASGASTDTQYF.

This clonotype was counted between two and nine times. The chain uses TRBV11-3 and TRBJ2-2; D remains ambiguous. CDR1 SGHNT and CDR2 YENEEA come from the germline V gene. Trimming stripped 1 base from V and 7 bases from J, with 7 bases between. This CDR3 has 13 residues. The CDR3 loop is CASSLAGGGELFF. The CDR3 DNA follows: TGTGCCAGCAGCTTAGCTGGCGGCGGGGAGCTGTTTTTT.

There are many counts of this clonotype. The chain employs TRBV12-3 or TRBV12-4 and TRBJ2-7, with 7 nucleotides matching TRBD2. The length of the CDR3 is 14 residues. V lost 3 bases to trimming and J lost 2 bases; unmatched junction nucleotides: 4. CDR3 bases: TGTGCCAGCAGTTTTGCGGGAGTGGCCTACGAGCAGTACTTC. This codes for CASSFAGVAYEQYF.

This clonotype appeared many times. The V gene is TRBV4-2, the J gene TRBJ2-3; 7 positions agree with TRBD2. CDR3 length equals 13 residues. The ends lost 7 bases at V and 6 bases at J; junction bases unmatched: 7. Germline V gene lookup returns CDR1 LGHNA and CDR2 YNFKEQ. The CDR3 loop reads CASTPAGEDTQYF. The CDR3 bases are TGTGCCAGCACGCCGGCGGGAGAGGATACGCAGTATTTT.

Turning to this clonotype: A clone one base away is much larger, so this may be a read error. The conserved final phenylalanine or tryptophan is absent from the CDR3, which likely points to a read error. The chain links TRBV9 to TRBJ2-3; 7 nucleotides agree with TRBD2. The CDR3 covers 17 residues. Unmatched junction bases numbered 16, after V lost 4 bases and J lost 5 bases. Germline loops: CDR1 SGDLS, CDR2 YYNGEE. CDR3 protein: CASSPLLASAHRDTQYL. DNA of the CDR3: TGTGCCAGCAGCCCGTTACTAGCGTCAGCGCATAGAGATACGCAGTATCTT.

This clonotype came up once. The final CDR3 position lacks the conserved phenylalanine or tryptophan, pointing to a likely read error. The rearrangement links TRBV5-6 to TRBJ1-1, with TRBD1 matching over 7 bases. The CDR3 contains 15 residues. The germline CDR1 and CDR2 sequences are SGHDT and YYEEEE. V lost 1 base, J lost 6 bases, and 9 bases stayed unmatched. This chain's CDR3 is CASSLTRQGWPEAFL. The CDR3 DNA follows: TGTGCCAGCAGCTTGACCAGACAGGGTTGGCCTGAAGCTTTCCTT.

A remark on this clonotype: One end of the junction does not line up with germline, which may come from a read error. The chain couples TRBV9 to TRBJ2-1; D not certain. Looked up from germline, CDR1 is SGDLS and CDR2 is YYNGEE. CDR3 size: 13 residues. CDR3 bases: TGTGCCAGCAGCGTAGCAGTGTACAATGGGCAGTTCTTC. This sequence encodes CASSVAVYNGQFF.

On this clonotype itself: This sequence may be a read error, since a much larger clone differs from it by one base. No conserved phenylalanine or tryptophan ends this CDR3, so it is likely a read error. The chain combines TRBV30 with TRBJ1-3; D ambiguous. Per germline, CDR1 GTSNPN and CDR2 SVGIG (reference sequence). The V end was cut by 0 bases, the J end by 0 bases, with 9 bases between. The CDR3 sequence is 15 residues long. The CDR3 region has the DNA TGTGCCTGGAGTGTTGGCAGAAGCTCTGGAAACACCATATATCTT. It translates to CAWSVGRSSGNTIYL.

This clonotype has at least ten counts. The gene calls are TRBV5-1 and TRBJ1-1; D unresolved. This CDR3 is built from 13 residues. Trimming left V 3 bases short and J 6 bases short, with 12 bases between. Germline CDR1 SGHRS, CDR2 YFSETQ. As DNA, the CDR3 is TGCGCCAGCAGCTCGCCTCCGGAAGCTGAAGCTTTCTTT. Protein sequence: CASSSPPEAEAFF. Using reference TRBV5-1 and TRBJ1-1 for the parts outside the CDR3, the full variable domain is KAGVTQTPRYLIKTRGQQVTLSCSPISGHRSVSWYQQTPGQGLQFLFEYFSETQRNKGNFPGRFSGRQFSNSRSEMNVSTLELGDSALYLCASSSPPEAEAFFGQGTRLTVV.

This clonotype was counted between two and nine times. CDR3 sequence reads: CASSTGTGPSGANVLTF. CDR3 DNA: TGTGCCAGCTCCACCGGGACAGGGCCCTCTGGGGCCAACGTCCTGACTTTC. V usage is TRBV18 and J usage is TRBJ2-6, with 9 bases that match TRBD1. V shed 6 bases, J shed 0 bases, and the junction held 6 bases outside the gene matches. Germline V gives CDR1 KGHSH, CDR2 LQKENI. This CDR3 is 17 amino acids long.

This sequence joins TRBV24-1 and TRBJ2-3; 10 positions agree with TRBD1. From germline, CDR1 is KGHDR and CDR2 SFDVKD. CDR3 size: 16 residues. Unmatched junction bases numbered 5, after V lost 3 bases and J lost 3 bases. CDR3: CATSDPPGQGTDTQYF. DNA of the CDR3: TGTGCCACCAGTGATCCACCGGGACAGGGGACAGATACGCAGTATTTT.

This chain joins TRBV7-3 and TRBJ2-7; TRBD2 aligns across 12 bases. V lost 4 bases to trimming and J lost 7 bases; unmatched junction nucleotides: 8. Germline values: CDR1 SGHTA, CDR2 FQGTGA. The CDR3 is 15 residues long. CDR3 residues: CASSSGLAGWEEQYF. In DNA, the CDR3 is TGTGCCAGCAGCTCCGGACTAGCGGGATGGGAGGAGCAGTACTTC.

In regard to this clonotype: This may arise from a read error, as a much more abundant clone is one base away. The conserved phenylalanine or tryptophan normally closing the CDR3 is absent here, so this likely arose from a read error. The chain carries TRBV7-9 and TRBJ1-3, with unresolved D. The CDR3 contains 14 residues. The germline V gene has CDR1 SEHNR and CDR2 FQNEAQ (reference sequence). The V end was cut by 1 base, the J end by 3 bases, with 7 bases between. The CDR3 DNA reads as TGTGCCAGCAGCTTAGTACAGTATGGAAACACCATATATCTT. This sequence encodes CASSLVQYGNTIYL.

There are many counts of this clonotype. The chain uses TRBV25-1 and TRBJ2-2, with D perhaps matching TRBD2 (6 bases). Germline assignment: CDR1 MGHDK and CDR2 SYGVNS. The V gene lost 4 bases and the J gene lost 3 bases, with 15 bases spanning the gap. This CDR3 is built from 16 residues. CDR3 bases: TGTGCCAGCAGTGGACCCGGACTACAGCACACCGGGGAGCTGTTTTTT. Its protein is CASSGPGLQHTGELFF. The full variable domain, completed using reference TRBV25-1 and TRBJ2-2, is EADIYQTPRYLVIGTGKKITLECSQTMGHDKMYWYQQDPGMELHLIHYSYGVNSTEKGDLSSESTVSRIRTEHFPLTLESARPSHTSQYLCASSGPGLQHTGELFFGEGSRLTVL.

This clonotype was found many times. The gene calls are TRBV7-8 and TRBJ1-2, with TRBD1 identical over 7 bases. CDR1 SGHVS and CDR2 FQNEAQ come from the germline V gene. Trimming took 5 bases from V and 0 from J; bases not matched to a gene: 12. The CDR3 covers 17 residues. Here the CDR3 DNA reads TGTGCCAGCAGCCAGGGGGTACTGGTGGCAGCTAACTATGGCTACACCTTC. It is translated as CASSQGVLVAANYGYTF.

This clonotype was observed many times. This chain connects TRBV9 to TRBJ1-2; perhaps TRBD1 as D (6 bases). This CDR3 comprises 16 residues. With 3 bases removed from V and 1 base from J, the gap between germline ends came to 16 bases. The germline gives CDR1 SGDLS, CDR2 YYNGEE. The chain's CDR3 is CASSAAHRGLNYGYTF. The CDR3 DNA reads as TGTGCCAGCAGCGCCGCCCACCGGGGGCTTAACTATGGCTACACCTTC.